These T cell receptor beta chains were read from a single sample in a study of blood T cell repertoires in COVID-19. The method was immunoSEQ multiplex PCR; TCRdb's version includes in-frame clones alone and lacks a portion of them. The sample carries roughly 200,000 clones, just over 85% recorded once. The sample was PBMCs or T cells enriched from blood (not recorded which). These receptors all come from a woman aged 40 to 49 with acute COVID-19. The CDR3 runs from the conserved cysteine through the conserved F or W. The order of the fields is V gene, J gene, clone size, D gene, CDR3 protein, CDR3 DNA. A D gene is named only where the DNA matches it firmly. The size of a clone is reported for some rows only, either as once, few or many, or as a class for expanded clones.

v_call: TRBV25-1
j_call: TRBJ1-1
clone_size: .
d_call: .
cdr3_aa: CASSESTGGGTEAFF
cdr3_nt: TGTGCCAGCAGTGAAAGTACGGGTGGAGGGACTGAAGCTTTCTTT

v_call: TRBV9
j_call: TRBJ2-1
clone_size: .
d_call: TRBD1
cdr3_aa: CASSPGTAYNEQFF
cdr3_nt: TGTGCCAGCAGCCCCGGGACAGCTTACAATGAGCAGTTCTTC

v_call: TRBV28
j_call: TRBJ1-1
clone_size: few
d_call: TRBD1
cdr3_aa: CASSLNRGRAEAFF
cdr3_nt: TGTGCCAGCAGTTTAAACAGGGGTCGGGCTGAAGCTTTCTTT

v_call: TRBV9
j_call: TRBJ1-2
clone_size: .
d_call: TRBD1
cdr3_aa: CASSPPGGTGNGYTF
cdr3_nt: TGTGCCAGCAGCCCCCCCGGCGGGACAGGGAATGGCTACACCTTC

v_call: TRBV29-1
j_call: TRBJ1-4
clone_size: .
d_call: .
cdr3_aa: CSAQTGLLGEKLFF
cdr3_nt: TGCAGCGCCCAGACCGGACTGCTCGGTGAAAAACTGTTTTTT

v_call: TRBV3-1/TRBV3-2
j_call: TRBJ2-2
clone_size: .
d_call: TRBD2
cdr3_aa: CASSLRGANTGELFF
cdr3_nt: TGTGCCAGCAGCCTTCGGGGGGCGAACACCGGGGAGCTGTTTTTT

v_call: TRBV11-3
j_call: TRBJ1-2
clone_size: .
d_call: .
cdr3_aa: CASSLESGAGYTF
cdr3_nt: TGTGCCAGCAGCTTAGAATCAGGGGCCGGCTACACCTTC

v_call: TRBV7-2
j_call: TRBJ1-2
clone_size: .
d_call: .
cdr3_aa: CASSLDTYYGYTF
cdr3_nt: TGTGCCAGCAGCCTGGACACCTACTATGGCTACACCTTC

v_call: TRBV5-1
j_call: TRBJ1-2
clone_size: .
d_call: .
cdr3_aa: CASSQGELYGYTF
cdr3_nt: TGCGCCAGCAGCCAAGGGGAATTATATGGCTACACCTTC

v_call: TRBV11-2
j_call: TRBJ1-5
clone_size: .
d_call: .
cdr3_aa: CASLNGRKGSNQPQHF
cdr3_nt: TGTGCCAGCTTGAATGGGAGGAAAGGGAGCAATCAGCCCCAGCATTTT

v_call: TRBV2
j_call: TRBJ2-3
clone_size: .
d_call: TRBD1
cdr3_aa: CASSPLSGTVSPSTDTQYF
cdr3_nt: TGTGCCAGCAGCCCCCTCTCCGGGACAGTATCACCTAGCACAGATACGCAGTATTTT

v_call: TRBV11-2
j_call: TRBJ2-1
clone_size: .
d_call: .
cdr3_aa: CASTLGPSSSPEQFF
cdr3_nt: TGTGCCAGCACCCTCGGGCCCTCTAGCTCCCCTGAGCAGTTCTTC

v_call: TRBV6-6
j_call: TRBJ1-4
clone_size: .
d_call: TRBD1
cdr3_aa: CASRQQGSNEKLFF
cdr3_nt: TGTGCCAGCAGGCAACAGGGGTCTAATGAAAAACTGTTTTTT

v_call: TRBV6-1
j_call: TRBJ2-4
clone_size: .
d_call: TRBD2
cdr3_aa: CASSEAGGTKNIQYF
cdr3_nt: TGTGCCAGCAGTGAAGCCGGGGGGACCAAAAACATTCAGTACTTC

v_call: TRBV11-2
j_call: TRBJ1-2
clone_size: .
d_call: .
cdr3_aa: CASSLVGRGYYGYTF
cdr3_nt: TGTGCCAGCAGCTTAGTGGGTAGAGGTTACTATGGCTACACCTTC

v_call: TRBV27
j_call: TRBJ1-5
clone_size: .
d_call: TRBD1
cdr3_aa: CASRMDRGGFQPQHF
cdr3_nt: TGTGCCAGCAGAATGGACAGGGGCGGGTTTCAGCCCCAGCATTTT

v_call: TRBV3-1/TRBV3-2
j_call: TRBJ1-6
clone_size: .
d_call: TRBD1
cdr3_aa: CASSQTETGANSPLHF
cdr3_nt: TGTGCCAGCAGCCAAACAGAGACAGGGGCTAATTCACCCCTCCACTTT

v_call: TRBV25-1
j_call: TRBJ1-2
clone_size: .
d_call: .
cdr3_aa: CASSEYLDESDGYTF
cdr3_nt: TGTGCCAGCAGTGAATATCTCGACGAAAGCGATGGCTACACCTTC

v_call: TRBV2
j_call: TRBJ1-5
clone_size: .
d_call: TRBD1
cdr3_aa: CASSRLGQGSNQPQHF
cdr3_nt: TGTGCCAGCAGTAGATTGGGACAGGGTAGCAATCAGCCCCAGCATTTT

v_call: TRBV6-5
j_call: TRBJ2-1
clone_size: few
d_call: .
cdr3_aa: CASSYSTYHEQFF
cdr3_nt: TGTGCCAGCAGTTACTCGACATATCATGAGCAGTTCTTC

v_call: TRBV5-6
j_call: TRBJ1-4
clone_size: .
d_call: .
cdr3_aa: CASSPGVLNEKLFF
cdr3_nt: TGTGCCAGCAGCCCCGGGGTCCTTAATGAAAAACTGTTTTTT

v_call: TRBV5-4
j_call: TRBJ1-1
clone_size: .
d_call: TRBD1
cdr3_aa: CASSNGQGTGTEAFF
cdr3_nt: TGTGCCAGCAGCAATGGACAGGGGACGGGCACTGAAGCTTTCTTT

v_call: TRBV19
j_call: TRBJ2-7
clone_size: .
d_call: TRBD1
cdr3_aa: CASSGDREGEQYF
cdr3_nt: TGTGCCAGTAGCGGGGACAGGGAGGGCGAGCAGTACTTC

v_call: TRBV2
j_call: TRBJ2-2
clone_size: .
d_call: .
cdr3_aa: CASSGDLAGELFF
cdr3_nt: TGTGCCAGCAGTGGGGACTTAGCGGGGGAGCTGTTTTTT

v_call: TRBV9
j_call: TRBJ1-3
clone_size: .
d_call: .
cdr3_aa: CASNAGGNTIYF
cdr3_nt: TGTGCCAGTAACGCCGGTGGAAACACCATATATTTT

v_call: TRBV28
j_call: TRBJ1-2
clone_size: .
d_call: .
cdr3_aa: CASSLNRAATLTYNYGYTF
cdr3_nt: TGTGCCAGCAGTTTAAACCGAGCAGCCACCTTGACTTATAACTATGGCTACACCTTC

v_call: TRBV6-5
j_call: TRBJ2-2
clone_size: .
d_call: .
cdr3_aa: CAEGQGITGELFF
cdr3_nt: TGTGCCGAGGGGCAGGGGATAACCGGGGAGCTGTTTTTT

v_call: TRBV7-2
j_call: TRBJ2-1
clone_size: many
d_call: TRBD2
cdr3_aa: CASSLKVSGGGYNEQFF
cdr3_nt: TGTGCCAGCAGCTTAAAGGTCAGCGGGGGCGGATACAATGAGCAGTTCTTC

v_call: TRBV5-1
j_call: TRBJ1-4
clone_size: few
d_call: TRBD1
cdr3_aa: CASNPGGLNEKLFF
cdr3_nt: TGCGCCAGCAACCCAGGGGGACTTAATGAAAAACTGTTTTTT

v_call: TRBV4-2
j_call: TRBJ2-6
clone_size: .
d_call: TRBD1
cdr3_aa: CASSRESQGAGANVLTF
cdr3_nt: TGTGCCAGCAGCCGTGAATCACAGGGGGCTGGGGCCAACGTCCTGACTTTC

v_call: TRBV5-1
j_call: TRBJ2-7
clone_size: few
d_call: .
cdr3_aa: CASSLGQTGIYEQYF
cdr3_nt: TGCGCCAGCAGCTTGGGACAGACAGGCATCTACGAGCAGTACTTC

v_call: TRBV6-5
j_call: TRBJ1-1
clone_size: few
d_call: .
cdr3_aa: CASKQGWDTEAFF
cdr3_nt: TGTGCCAGCAAACAGGGCTGGGACACTGAAGCTTTCTTT

v_call: TRBV27
j_call: TRBJ2-7
clone_size: .
d_call: .
cdr3_aa: CASSLSTRQGSSYEQYF
cdr3_nt: TGTGCCAGCAGTTTATCTACCCGTCAGGGATCCTCCTACGAGCAGTACTTC

v_call: TRBV3-1/TRBV3-2
j_call: TRBJ2-4
clone_size: .
d_call: TRBD2
cdr3_aa: CASSHERSGLVFQYF
cdr3_nt: TGTGCCAGCAGCCACGAGAGGTCGGGACTAGTGTTTCAGTACTTC

v_call: TRBV4-3
j_call: TRBJ1-6
clone_size: .
d_call: TRBD1
cdr3_aa: CASSQDRITGGLPLHF
cdr3_nt: TGCGCCAGCAGCCAAGATCGTATTACAGGGGGCTTACCCCTCCACTTT

v_call: TRBV15
j_call: TRBJ1-1
clone_size: .
d_call: .
cdr3_aa: CATSRDSVRNTEAFF
cdr3_nt: TGTGCCACCAGCAGAGATTCGGTAAGGAACACTGAAGCTTTCTTT

v_call: TRBV7-9
j_call: TRBJ1-1
clone_size: .
d_call: .
cdr3_aa: CASSPIWGGLGDTEAFF
cdr3_nt: TGTGCCAGCAGCCCCATTTGGGGGGGGTTGGGGGACACTGAAGCTTTCTTT

v_call: TRBV4-1
j_call: TRBJ1-3
clone_size: .
d_call: TRBD1
cdr3_aa: CASSSRTGAGNTIYF
cdr3_nt: TGCGCCAGCAGCAGTCGGACAGGGGCTGGAAACACCATATATTTT

v_call: TRBV2
j_call: TRBJ2-5
clone_size: once
d_call: .
cdr3_aa: CASSRDSETQYF
cdr3_nt: TGTGCCAGCAGTCGGGATTCGGAGACCCAGTACTTC

v_call: TRBV9
j_call: TRBJ1-2
clone_size: .
d_call: TRBD1
cdr3_aa: CASSSGQGDGYTF
cdr3_nt: TGTGCCAGCAGCTCGGGACAGGGAGATGGCTACACCTTC

v_call: TRBV7-3
j_call: TRBJ2-1
clone_size: .
d_call: .
cdr3_aa: CASSSGAVNEQFF
cdr3_nt: TGTGCCAGCAGCTCAGGTGCAGTCAATGAGCAGTTCTTC

v_call: TRBV5-6
j_call: TRBJ2-2
clone_size: few
d_call: .
cdr3_aa: CASSRSWITDPTGELFF
cdr3_nt: TGTGCCAGCAGCCGGTCGTGGATAACAGACCCCACCGGGGAGCTGTTTTTT

v_call: TRBV15
j_call: TRBJ1-1
clone_size: few
d_call: .
cdr3_aa: CATSRGQVNTEAFF
cdr3_nt: TGTGCCACCAGCAGAGGACAGGTGAACACTGAAGCTTTCTTT

v_call: TRBV9
j_call: TRBJ2-7
clone_size: .
d_call: TRBD1
cdr3_aa: CASSVAGQMYEQYF
cdr3_nt: TGTGCCAGCAGCGTAGCGGGACAGATGTACGAGCAGTACTTC

v_call: TRBV5-1
j_call: TRBJ1-1
clone_size: .
d_call: .
cdr3_aa: CASSLAAGPEAFF
cdr3_nt: TGCGCCAGCAGCTTGGCCGCAGGGCCCGAAGCTTTCTTT

v_call: TRBV25-1
j_call: TRBJ2-2
clone_size: .
d_call: TRBD1
cdr3_aa: CASSPPGQGGSTGELFF
cdr3_nt: TGTGCCAGCAGTCCACCGGGACAGGGGGGGAGCACCGGGGAGCTGTTTTTT

v_call: TRBV27
j_call: TRBJ1-1
clone_size: .
d_call: .
cdr3_aa: CASNLAANTEAFF
cdr3_nt: TGTGCCAGCAACCTGGCGGCGAACACTGAAGCTTTCTTT

v_call: TRBV30
j_call: TRBJ1-6
clone_size: once
d_call: .
cdr3_aa: CAWSVDSPRNSPLHF
cdr3_nt: TGTGCCTGGAGTGTGGACAGCCCCCGTAATTCACCCCTCCACTTT

v_call: TRBV7-2
j_call: TRBJ1-3
clone_size: few
d_call: TRBD1
cdr3_aa: CASSSDRGNTIYF
cdr3_nt: TGTGCCAGCAGCTCCGACAGGGGGAACACCATATATTTT

v_call: TRBV2
j_call: TRBJ1-1
clone_size: .
d_call: TRBD1
cdr3_aa: CASHTRGLQNTEAFF
cdr3_nt: TGTGCCAGCCATACCAGGGGGCTACAGAACACTGAAGCTTTCTTT

v_call: TRBV11-2
j_call: TRBJ1-4
clone_size: .
d_call: .
cdr3_aa: CASSLGSGEKLFF
cdr3_nt: TGTGCCAGCAGCTTAGGATCCGGGGAAAAACTGTTTTTT

v_call: TRBV6-5
j_call: TRBJ1-5
clone_size: .
d_call: .
cdr3_aa: CASSPRGNQPQHF
cdr3_nt: TGTGCCAGCAGTCCAAGGGGGAATCAGCCCCAGCATTTT

v_call: TRBV7-7
j_call: TRBJ1-1
clone_size: .
d_call: TRBD1
cdr3_aa: CASSPLQGKNTEAFF
cdr3_nt: TGTGCTAGCAGCCCCTTACAGGGGAAGAACACTGAAGCTTTCTTT